This TCR beta chain originates from a study of OX40 agonist ivuxolimab in advanced cancers. At the level of the study: Aged roughly 23 to 80 with a mean of 60 years, they were approximately 79% male.

Overall study findings and caveats: CD4+ T cells averaged fewer expanded clones than CD8+ T cells.

The junction had 8 bases not matched to a gene; V was cut back by 0 bases and J by 6 bases. Germline CDR1 reads SGHRS; CDR2 reads YFSETQ. This CDR3 spans 15 amino acids. The data were produced by immunoSEQ multiplex PCR, yet TCRdb's version contains in-frame clones alone and is incomplete. The sample consists of under 85,000 clones, around 86% of them appearing once. On this clone itself: Its specificity is not known.

Prior autoimmune disease or systemic immunosuppression barred patients. Drawing of blood for sampling happened at baseline, at cycle 4 day 1, and at cycle 7 day 1. The receptor comes from an adult with an advanced solid tumor such as melanoma, head and neck, liver or kidney cancer. This specimen consisted of CD4+ or CD8+ T cells sorted from blood, obtained in a trial of the OX40 agonist ivuxolimab. This rearrangement joins TRBV5-1 to TRBJ1-2, with 7 positions matching TRBD1. The CDR3 sequence: CASSLAGQGEDGYTF. The CDR3 DNA sequence: TGCGCCAGCAGCTTGGCCGGGCAGGGGGAGGATGGCTACACCTTC.